This T cell receptor beta chain was identified during a study of cytomegalovirus exposure and HLA in healthy donors. Overall study findings and caveats: In vitro confirmation showed a few CMV-associated chains to be CMV antigen specific.

PCR used 60 Vbeta primers and 13 Jbeta primers. The data were produced by immunoSEQ multiplex PCR, yet TCRdb's version contains in-frame clones alone and is incomplete. The data contain 35,000 to 50,000 clones, roughly 60% of them singletons. After removal of 3 bases from V and 8 bases from J, the junction contained 8 bases not matched to a gene. Germline V CDR1 and CDR2: GTSNPN, SVGIG (reference sequence). The CDR3 is made up of 13 amino acids. Points on this clone: Antigen specificity is unknown.

The sample was PBMCs. The chain carries TRBV30 and TRBJ1-2; 8 positions agree with TRBD1. The sequence was obtained from a human donor in good health. The CDR3 is CAWRGQVIGGYTF. DNA for the CDR3: TGTGCCTGGAGGGGACAGGTCATCGGGGGCTACACCTTC. The full variable domain, completed using reference TRBV30 and TRBJ1-2, is SQTIHQWPATLVQPVGSPLSLECTVEGTSNPNLYWYRQAAGRGLQLLFYSVGIGQISSEVPQNLSASRPQDRQFILSSKKLLLSDSGFYLCAWRGQVIGGYTFGSGTRLTVV.